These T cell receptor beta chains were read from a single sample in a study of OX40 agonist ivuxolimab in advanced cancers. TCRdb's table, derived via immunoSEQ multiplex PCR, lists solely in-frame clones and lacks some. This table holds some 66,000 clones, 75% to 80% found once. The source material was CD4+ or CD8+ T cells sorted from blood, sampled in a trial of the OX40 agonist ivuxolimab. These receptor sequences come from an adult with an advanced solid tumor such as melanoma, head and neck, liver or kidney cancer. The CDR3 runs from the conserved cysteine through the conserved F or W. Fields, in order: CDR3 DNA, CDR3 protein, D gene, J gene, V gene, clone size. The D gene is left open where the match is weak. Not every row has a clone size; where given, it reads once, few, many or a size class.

CDR3 DNA: TGTGCCAGCTTCCCTCTTGGCGCAACTAATGAAAAACTGTTTTTT
CDR3 protein: CASFPLGATNEKLFF
D gene: NA
J gene: TRBJ1-4
V gene: TRBV5-5
clone size: NA

CDR3 DNA: TGTGGCTGTGGCAGCTCTGGAAACACCATATATTTT
CDR3 protein: CGCGSSGNTIYF
D gene: NA
J gene: TRBJ1-3
V gene: TRBV6-5
clone size: NA

CDR3 DNA: TGTGCCAGTAAGACTAGCGGGAGTTCCTACAATGAGCAGTTCTTC
CDR3 protein: CASKTSGSSYNEQFF
D gene: TRBD2
J gene: TRBJ2-1
V gene: TRBV19
clone size: NA

CDR3 DNA: TGTGCCAGCAGCGTAGACCAGCTTGAGACCCAGTACTTC
CDR3 protein: CASSVDQLETQYF
D gene: NA
J gene: TRBJ2-5
V gene: TRBV9
clone size: NA

CDR3 DNA: TGTGCCAGCAGCTTGGAGTCAAACAATGAGCAGTTCTTC
CDR3 protein: CASSLESNNEQFF
D gene: NA
J gene: TRBJ2-1
V gene: TRBV5-6
clone size: NA

CDR3 DNA: TGTGCCAGCAGTATAGGACACGAGCAGTACTTC
CDR3 protein: CASSIGHEQYF
D gene: NA
J gene: TRBJ2-7
V gene: TRBV2
clone size: NA

CDR3 DNA: TGTGCCAGCAGCTTAATGTGGACAGGGGTTGTGGATGAGCAGTTCTTC
CDR3 protein: CASSLMWTGVVDEQFF
D gene: TRBD1
J gene: TRBJ2-1
V gene: TRBV7-9
clone size: NA

CDR3 DNA: TGTGCCAGCAGCCATTCACAGGGTTGGAGTGGCTACACCTTC
CDR3 protein: CASSHSQGWSGYTF
D gene: NA
J gene: TRBJ1-2
V gene: TRBV14
clone size: NA

CDR3 DNA: TGTGCCAGCAGTTTGGGGGTCCGGACAGGGGACGAGCAGTACTTC
CDR3 protein: CASSLGVRTGDEQYF
D gene: TRBD1
J gene: TRBJ2-7
V gene: TRBV28
clone size: many

CDR3 DNA: TGTGCCAGCAGTCGGGACACAACTAATGAAAAACTGTTTTTT
CDR3 protein: CASSRDTTNEKLFF
D gene: NA
J gene: TRBJ1-4
V gene: TRBV6-5
clone size: NA

CDR3 DNA: TGCAGTGCGGCTTCCGAGGCGAGGTTTTTCTTC
CDR3 protein: CSAASEARFFF
D gene: NA
J gene: TRBJ2-1
V gene: TRBV20-1
clone size: NA

CDR3 DNA: TGTGCCAGCAGTACCCTGGAGAGGGAGGGCAATCAGCCCCAGCATTTT
CDR3 protein: CASSTLEREGNQPQHF
D gene: NA
J gene: TRBJ1-5
V gene: TRBV6-6
clone size: NA

CDR3 DNA: TGTGCCAGCAGCCCCCCGCAGGGGGTGAACACTGAAGCTTTCTTT
CDR3 protein: CASSPPQGVNTEAFF
D gene: TRBD1
J gene: TRBJ1-1
V gene: TRBV9
clone size: NA

CDR3 DNA: TGCGCCAGCAGCTTGGGAACAGGGATCGAGGGCGAGCAGTACTTC
CDR3 protein: CASSLGTGIEGEQYF
D gene: NA
J gene: TRBJ2-7
V gene: TRBV5-1
clone size: NA

CDR3 DNA: TGTGCCAGTAAGAAGGGACAGGGAATCACAGATACGCAGTATTTT
CDR3 protein: CASKKGQGITDTQYF
D gene: TRBD1
J gene: TRBJ2-3
V gene: TRBV19
clone size: NA

CDR3 DNA: TGTGCCAGCAGCTTGCCCGGTAGGTGGACCGAAAACACCGGGGAGCTGTTTTTT
CDR3 protein: CASSLPGRWTENTGELFF
D gene: NA
J gene: TRBJ2-2
V gene: TRBV5-6
clone size: NA

CDR3 DNA: TGTGCCAGCAGTTTTTCCCTGAGCTCCTACGAGCAGTACTTC
CDR3 protein: CASSFSLSSYEQYF
D gene: NA
J gene: TRBJ2-7
V gene: TRBV27
clone size: NA

CDR3 DNA: TGTGCCAGCTCACCCCGGGCAGGGGGCGTTAACACTGAAGCTTTCTTT
CDR3 protein: CASSPRAGGVNTEAFF
D gene: TRBD1
J gene: TRBJ1-1
V gene: TRBV18
clone size: NA

CDR3 DNA: TGTGCCTGGAGTGTAAGGAGCTCTGAAGCTTTCTTT
CDR3 protein: CAWSVRSSEAFF
D gene: NA
J gene: TRBJ1-1
V gene: TRBV30
clone size: NA

CDR3 DNA: TGTGCCAGCAGCTTGGAGCAGCGATCCACTGAAGCTTTCTTT
CDR3 protein: CASSLEQRSTEAFF
D gene: NA
J gene: TRBJ1-1
V gene: TRBV5-4
clone size: once

CDR3 DNA: TGCGCCAGCAGCTTGGTCGAGGTCGGTGAGCAGTACTTC
CDR3 protein: CASSLVEVGEQYF
D gene: NA
J gene: TRBJ2-7
V gene: TRBV5-1
clone size: NA

CDR3 DNA: TGTGCCAGCAGTCGAACACCCCGGGACACTGAAGCTTTCTTT
CDR3 protein: CASSRTPRDTEAFF
D gene: NA
J gene: TRBJ1-1
V gene: TRBV6-6
clone size: NA